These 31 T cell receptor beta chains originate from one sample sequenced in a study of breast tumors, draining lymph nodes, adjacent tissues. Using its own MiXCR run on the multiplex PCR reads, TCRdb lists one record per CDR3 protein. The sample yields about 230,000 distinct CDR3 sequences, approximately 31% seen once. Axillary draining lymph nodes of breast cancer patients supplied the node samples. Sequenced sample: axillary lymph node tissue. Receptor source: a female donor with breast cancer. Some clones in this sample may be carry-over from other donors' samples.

CDR3 nucleotide sequence: TGTGCCATCAAGGGGCAATACGAGCAGTACTTC. Translating gives CAIKGQYEQYF. The rearrangement joins TRBV10-3 to TRBJ2-7, with D tentatively TRBD1 (5 bases). V lost 7 bases and J 4 bases, leaving 8 bases between the germline ends. Germline lookup yields CDR1 ENHRY and CDR2 SYGVKD. The CDR3 extends over 11 amino acids.

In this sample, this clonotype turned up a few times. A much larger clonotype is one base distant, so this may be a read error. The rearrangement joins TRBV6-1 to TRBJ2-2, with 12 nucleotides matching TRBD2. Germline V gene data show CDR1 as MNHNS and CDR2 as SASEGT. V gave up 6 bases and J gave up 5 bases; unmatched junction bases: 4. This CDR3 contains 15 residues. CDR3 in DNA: TGTGCCAGCAGGCAACTAGCGGGAGGAACCGGGGAGCTGTTTTTT. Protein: CASRQLAGGTGELFF.

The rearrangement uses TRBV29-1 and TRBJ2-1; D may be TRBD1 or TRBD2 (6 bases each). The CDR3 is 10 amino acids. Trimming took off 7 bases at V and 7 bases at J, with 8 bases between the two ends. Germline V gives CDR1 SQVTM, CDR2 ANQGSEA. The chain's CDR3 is CSGGANEQFF. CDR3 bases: TGCAGCGGGGGGGCAAATGAGCAGTTCTTC.

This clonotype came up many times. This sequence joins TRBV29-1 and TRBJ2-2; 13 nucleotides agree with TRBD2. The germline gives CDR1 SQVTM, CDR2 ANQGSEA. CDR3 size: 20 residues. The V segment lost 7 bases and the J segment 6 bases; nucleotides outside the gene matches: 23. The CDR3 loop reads CSARRGLGSTSGRHAGELFF. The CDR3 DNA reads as TGCAGCGCTCGTCGGGGGTTGGGGTCGACTAGCGGGAGGCACGCCGGGGAGCTGTTTTTT.

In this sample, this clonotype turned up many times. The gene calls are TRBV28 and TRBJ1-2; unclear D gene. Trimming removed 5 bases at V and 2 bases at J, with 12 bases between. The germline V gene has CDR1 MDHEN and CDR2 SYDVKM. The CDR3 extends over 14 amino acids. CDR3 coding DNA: TGTGCCAGCAGTCCGGGGTTGACCAACTATGGCTACACCTTC. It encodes CASSPGLTNYGYTF.

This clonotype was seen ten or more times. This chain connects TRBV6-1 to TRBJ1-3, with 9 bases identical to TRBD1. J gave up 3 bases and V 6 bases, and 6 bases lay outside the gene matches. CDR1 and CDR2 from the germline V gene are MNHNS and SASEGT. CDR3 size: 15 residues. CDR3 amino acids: CASRIQGAVGNTIYF. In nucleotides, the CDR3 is TGTGCCAGCAGGATACAGGGGGCAGTTGGAAACACCATATATTTT.

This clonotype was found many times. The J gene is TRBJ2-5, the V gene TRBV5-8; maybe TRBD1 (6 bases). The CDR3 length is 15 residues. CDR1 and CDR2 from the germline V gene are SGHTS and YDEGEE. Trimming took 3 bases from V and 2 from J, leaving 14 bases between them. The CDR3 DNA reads TGTGCCAGCAGCTCCCTCGGGACAAAACAAGAGACCCAGTACTTC. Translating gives CASSSLGTKQETQYF.

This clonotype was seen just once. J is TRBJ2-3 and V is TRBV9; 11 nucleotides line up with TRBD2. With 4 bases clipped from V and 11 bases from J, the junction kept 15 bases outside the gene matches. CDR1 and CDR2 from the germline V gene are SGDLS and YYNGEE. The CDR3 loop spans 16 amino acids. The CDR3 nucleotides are TGTGCCAGCAGCTCGACCGGGACTAGCGGTTACAATGAGCAGTATTTT. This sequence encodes CASSSTGTSGYNEQYF.

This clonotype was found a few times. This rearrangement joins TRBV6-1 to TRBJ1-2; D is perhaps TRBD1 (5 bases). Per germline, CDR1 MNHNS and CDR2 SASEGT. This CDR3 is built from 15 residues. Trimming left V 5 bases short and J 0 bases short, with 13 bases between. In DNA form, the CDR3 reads TGTGCCAGCAGTCCGGGACGGGGGACTAACTATGGCTACACCTTC. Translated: CASSPGRGTNYGYTF.

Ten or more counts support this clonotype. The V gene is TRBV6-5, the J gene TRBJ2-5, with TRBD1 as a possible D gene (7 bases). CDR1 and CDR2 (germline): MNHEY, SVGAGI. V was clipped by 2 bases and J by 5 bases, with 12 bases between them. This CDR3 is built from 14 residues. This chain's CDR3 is CASSYMTGRETQYF. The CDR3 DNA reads TGTGCCAGCAGTTACATGACAGGGAGGGAGACCCAGTACTTC.

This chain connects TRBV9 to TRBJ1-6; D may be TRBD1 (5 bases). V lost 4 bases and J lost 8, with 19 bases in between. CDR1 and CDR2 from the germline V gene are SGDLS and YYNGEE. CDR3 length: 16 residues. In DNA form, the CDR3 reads TGTGCCAGCAGCCCCGAGCCAGGGAACTGGGATTCACCCCTCCACTTT. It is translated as CASSPEPGNWDSPLHF. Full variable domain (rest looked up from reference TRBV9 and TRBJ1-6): DSGVTQTPKHLITATGQRVTLRCSPRSGDLSVYWYQQSLDQGLQFLIQYYNGEERAKGNILERFSAQQFPDLHSELNLSSLELGDSALYFCASSPEPGNWDSPLHFGNGTRLTVT.

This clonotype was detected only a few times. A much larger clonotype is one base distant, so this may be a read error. The CDR3 loop reads CASSLDYRAITQETQYF. In nucleotides, the CDR3 is TGTGCCAGCAGCTTAGATTATAGGGCGATCACACAAGAGACCCAGTACTTC. The genes are TRBV11-2 and TRBJ2-5; no clear D gene. The germline V gene encodes CDR1 SGHAT and CDR2 FQNNGV. Trimming took off 0 bases at V and 2 bases at J, with 16 bases between the two ends. The CDR3 has 17 amino acids.

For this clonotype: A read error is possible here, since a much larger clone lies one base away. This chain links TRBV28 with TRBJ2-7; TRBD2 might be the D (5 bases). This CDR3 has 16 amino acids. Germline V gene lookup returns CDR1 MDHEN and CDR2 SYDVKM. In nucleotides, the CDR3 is TGTGCCAGCAGCCCCATCCATAGCGCGAGCTCCTGCGAGCAGTACTTC. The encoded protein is CASSPIHSASSCEQYF.

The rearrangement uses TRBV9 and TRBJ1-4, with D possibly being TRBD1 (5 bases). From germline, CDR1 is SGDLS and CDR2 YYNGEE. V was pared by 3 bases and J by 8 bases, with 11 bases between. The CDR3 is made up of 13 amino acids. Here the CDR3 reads CASSGSEGEKLFF. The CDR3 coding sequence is TGTGCCAGCAGCGGGAGCGAGGGGGAAAAACTGTTTTTT.

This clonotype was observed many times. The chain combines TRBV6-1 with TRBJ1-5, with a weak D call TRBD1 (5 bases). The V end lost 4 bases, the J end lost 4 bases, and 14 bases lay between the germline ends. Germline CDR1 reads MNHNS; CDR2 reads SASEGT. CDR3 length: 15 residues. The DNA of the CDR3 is TGTGCCAGCAGTGCAATGGGACTCCTTAATCAGCCCCAGCATTTT. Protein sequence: CASSAMGLLNQPQHF.

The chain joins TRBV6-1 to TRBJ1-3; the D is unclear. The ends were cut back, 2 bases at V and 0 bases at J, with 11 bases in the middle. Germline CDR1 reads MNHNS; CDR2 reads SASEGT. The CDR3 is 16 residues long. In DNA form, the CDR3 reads TGTGCCAGCAGTGAATCTCTGGGGAGCTCTGGAAACACCATATATTTT. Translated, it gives CASSESLGSSGNTIYF.

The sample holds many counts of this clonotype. CDR3 loop: CASRRDFAGSVYEQYF. As DNA, the CDR3 is TGTGCCAGCCGTCGGGATTTTGCGGGAAGTGTCTACGAGCAGTACTTC. The V and J genes are TRBV11-3 and TRBJ2-7; TRBD2 might be the D (6 bases). V shed 8 bases and J shed 3 bases, with 23 bases lying between them. CDR1 SGHNT and CDR2 YENEEA come from the germline V gene. The CDR3 extends over 16 amino acids.

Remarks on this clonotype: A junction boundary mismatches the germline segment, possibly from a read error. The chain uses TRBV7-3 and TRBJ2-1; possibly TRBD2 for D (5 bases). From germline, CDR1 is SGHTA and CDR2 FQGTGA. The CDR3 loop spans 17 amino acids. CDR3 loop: CASSPRAGSSYDNGQFF. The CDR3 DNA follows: TGTGCCAGCAGCCCGAGGGCCGGGTCCTCGTATGACAATGGGCAGTTCTTC.

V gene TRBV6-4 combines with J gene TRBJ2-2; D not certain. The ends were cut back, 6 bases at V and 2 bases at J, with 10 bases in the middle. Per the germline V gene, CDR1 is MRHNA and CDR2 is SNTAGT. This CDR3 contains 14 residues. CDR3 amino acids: CASSRSYNTGELFF. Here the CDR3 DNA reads TGTGCCAGCAGCCGATCTTACAACACCGGGGAGCTGTTTTTT.

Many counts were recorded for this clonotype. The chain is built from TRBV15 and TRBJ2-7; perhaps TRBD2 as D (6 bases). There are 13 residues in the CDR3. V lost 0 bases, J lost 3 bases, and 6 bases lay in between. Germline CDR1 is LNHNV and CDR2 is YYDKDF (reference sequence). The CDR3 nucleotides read TGTGCCACCAGCAGAGAGGGGGGCTACGAGCAGTACTTC. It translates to CATSREGGYEQYF.

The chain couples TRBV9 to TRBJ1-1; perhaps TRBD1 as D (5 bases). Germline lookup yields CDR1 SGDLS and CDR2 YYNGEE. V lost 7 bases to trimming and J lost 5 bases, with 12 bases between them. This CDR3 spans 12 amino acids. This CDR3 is CASWGGRTEAFF. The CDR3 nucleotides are TGTGCCAGCTGGGGGGGAAGGACTGAAGCTTTCTTT.

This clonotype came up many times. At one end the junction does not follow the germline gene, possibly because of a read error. The CDR3 sequence is CASSQLTSGSETQHF. CDR3 nucleotides: TGTGCCAGCAGCCAGTTGACTAGCGGGAGTGAGACCCAGCACTTC. The J gene is TRBJ2-5, the V gene TRBV7-9; TRBD2 aligns across 12 bases. Per the germline V gene, CDR1 is SEHNR and CDR2 is FQNEAQ (reference sequence). CDR3 length: 15 residues.

The CDR3 loop is CSVDEDRVGNTIYF. The CDR3, as DNA: TGCAGCGTTGATGAAGACAGGGTTGGAAACACCATATATTTT. V and J are TRBV29-1 and TRBJ1-3; 7 bases match TRBD1. Germline-derived CDR1 and CDR2 are SQVTM and ANQGSEA. V lost 3 bases to trimming and J lost 3 bases; unmatched junction nucleotides: 5. The CDR3 sequence is 14 residues long. Together with reference TRBV29-1 and TRBJ1-3, the CDR3 gives the full variable domain: SAVISQKPSRDICQRGTSLTIQCQVDSQVTMMFWYRQQPGQSLTLIATANQGSEATYESGFVIDKFPISRPNLTFSTLTVSNMSPEDSSIYLCSVDEDRVGNTIYFGEGSWLTVV.

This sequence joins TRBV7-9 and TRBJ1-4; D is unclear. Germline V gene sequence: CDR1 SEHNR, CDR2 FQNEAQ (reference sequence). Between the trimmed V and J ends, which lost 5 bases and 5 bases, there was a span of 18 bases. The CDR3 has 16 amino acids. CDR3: CASSRSGVSYNEKLFF. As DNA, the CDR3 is TGTGCCAGCAGCCGTAGCGGGGTCTCCTACAATGAAAAACTGTTTTTT.

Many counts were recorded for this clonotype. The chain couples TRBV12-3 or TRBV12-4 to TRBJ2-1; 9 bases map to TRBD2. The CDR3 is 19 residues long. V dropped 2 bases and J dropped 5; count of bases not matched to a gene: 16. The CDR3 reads CASSLKRGLAGLADNEQFF. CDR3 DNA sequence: TGTGCCAGCAGTTTAAAAAGGGGGCTAGCGGGGTTAGCAGACAATGAGCAGTTCTTC.

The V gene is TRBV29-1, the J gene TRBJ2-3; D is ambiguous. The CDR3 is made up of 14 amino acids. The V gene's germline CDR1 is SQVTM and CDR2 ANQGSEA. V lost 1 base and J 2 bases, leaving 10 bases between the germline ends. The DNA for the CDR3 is TGCAGCGTTGAAGGAAAGGCCGCCACAGATACGCAGTATTTT. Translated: CSVEGKAATDTQYF.

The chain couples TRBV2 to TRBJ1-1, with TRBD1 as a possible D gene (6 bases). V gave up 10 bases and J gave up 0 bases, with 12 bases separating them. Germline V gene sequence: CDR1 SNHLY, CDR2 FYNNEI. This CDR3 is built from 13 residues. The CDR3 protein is CATHRDMNTEAFF. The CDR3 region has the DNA TGTGCCACCCATCGGGACATGAACACTGAAGCTTTCTTT.

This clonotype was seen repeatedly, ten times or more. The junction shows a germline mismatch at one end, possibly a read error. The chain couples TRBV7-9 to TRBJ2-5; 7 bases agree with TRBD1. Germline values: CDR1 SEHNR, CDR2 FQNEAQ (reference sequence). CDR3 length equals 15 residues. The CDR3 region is CASSIGTVKQETQHF. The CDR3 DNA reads TGTGCCAGCAGCATCGGGACAGTAAAACAAGAGACCCAGCACTTC.

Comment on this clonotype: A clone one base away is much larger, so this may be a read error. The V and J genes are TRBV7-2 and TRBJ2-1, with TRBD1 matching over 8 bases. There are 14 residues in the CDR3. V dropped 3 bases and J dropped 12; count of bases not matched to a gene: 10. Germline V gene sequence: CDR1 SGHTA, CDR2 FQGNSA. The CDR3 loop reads CASSLGYRGDGQFF. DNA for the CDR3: TGTGCCAGCAGCTTGGGCTACAGGGGGGATGGGCAGTTCTTC.

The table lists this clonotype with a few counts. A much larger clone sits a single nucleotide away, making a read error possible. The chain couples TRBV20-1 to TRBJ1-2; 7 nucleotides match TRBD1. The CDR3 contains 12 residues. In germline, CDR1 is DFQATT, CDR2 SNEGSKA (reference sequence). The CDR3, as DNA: TGCAGTCCTACAGGGGCCCTTGATGGCTCCACCTTC. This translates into CSPTGALDGSTF.

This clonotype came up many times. CDR3 residues: CASSDWTGGLDEQYF. CDR3 sequence (DNA): TGTGCCAGCAGTGATTGGACAGGGGGACTCGACGAGCAGTACTTC. The chain combines TRBV2 with TRBJ2-7, with 10 bases fitting TRBD1. The CDR3 runs 15 residues. J lost 5 bases, V lost 3 bases, and 7 bases had no gene match. Germline assignment: CDR1 SNHLY and CDR2 FYNNEI.